What follows is one T cell receptor beta chain and its context. The time point was: pretreatment peripheral blood. Germline assignment: CDR1 MGHRA and CDR2 YSYEKL. Losses at the gene ends were 5 bases for V and 4 bases for J; bases not matched to a gene: 8. The CDR3 covers 14 residues. The entry originates in a study of PD-L1 blockade in urothelial cancer. Across the whole study: T cells numbered a median of roughly 150,000 in the blood samples.

Method: immunoSEQ multiplex PCR; TCRdb's copy keeps in-frame clones and lacks some. In the table there are tens of thousands of clones, 65% to 90% of which are singletons. The chain employs TRBV4-1 and TRBJ2-7; the match to TRBD1 covers 7 bases. The starting material was PBMCs, obtained around atezolizumab (anti-PD-L1) treatment. This sequence was found in a man aged 65 to 85 with urothelial cancer. The CDR3 region is CASSAPGQRYEQYF. In nucleotides, the CDR3 is TGCGCCAGCAGCGCTCCGGGACAGAGGTACGAGCAGTACTTC.